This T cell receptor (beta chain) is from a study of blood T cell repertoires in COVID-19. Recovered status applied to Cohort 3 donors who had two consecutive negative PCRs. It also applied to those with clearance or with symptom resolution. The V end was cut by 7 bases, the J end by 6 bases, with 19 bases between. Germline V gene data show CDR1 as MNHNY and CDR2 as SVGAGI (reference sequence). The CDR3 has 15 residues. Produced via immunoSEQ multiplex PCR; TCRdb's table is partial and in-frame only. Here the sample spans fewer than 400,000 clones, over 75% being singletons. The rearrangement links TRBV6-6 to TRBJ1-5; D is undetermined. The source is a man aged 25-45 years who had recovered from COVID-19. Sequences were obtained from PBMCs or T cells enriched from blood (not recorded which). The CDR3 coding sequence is TGTGCCAGCACGTCGATGAGTGGTGGAGGTCAGCCCCAGCATTTT. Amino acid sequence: CASTSMSGGGQPQHF.